Below, 14 T cell receptor beta chains from the same sample are listed, as sequenced in a study of blood T cell repertoires in COVID-19. Only in-frame clones appear in the TCRdb table, and some are missing; sequencing was by immunoSEQ multiplex PCR. The sample yields a few hundred thousand clones, around 85% seen once. The sample was peripheral blood. These receptors were taken from a human donor with COVID-19, enrolled during active disease. The donor label of this sample is uncertain.

The CDR3 nucleotides read TGTGCCAGCACCCTCTGGACAGGGGGCACTGAGCAGTTCTTC. Protein: CASTLWTGGTEQFF. This rearrangement joins TRBV11-2 to TRBJ2-1; 11 bases line up with TRBD1. The V gene's germline CDR1 is SGHAT and CDR2 FQNNGV. The CDR3 spans 14 residues. J gave up 9 bases and V 7 bases, and 8 bases lay outside the gene matches.

The chain has TRBV7-9 and TRBJ1-2; no clear D gene. Per the germline V gene, CDR1 is SEHNR and CDR2 is FQNEAQ (reference sequence). CDR3 length equals 13 residues. Trimming pared 1 base from V and 4 bases from J, leaving 7 bases between. The CDR3: CASSLDHSYGYTF. The DNA of the CDR3 is TGTGCCAGCAGCTTAGATCATAGCTATGGCTACACCTTC.

The chain combines TRBV28 with TRBJ1-5; D is perhaps TRBD1 (6 bases). This CDR3 region has 13 residues. Trimming took off 3 bases at V and 6 bases at J, with 9 bases between the two ends. In germline, CDR1 is MDHEN, CDR2 SYDVKM. CDR3 protein: CASSFPGVQPQHF. In nucleotides, the CDR3 is TGTGCCAGCAGTTTTCCAGGGGTTCAGCCCCAGCATTTT.

V is TRBV12-3 or TRBV12-4 and J is TRBJ1-5, with D maybe TRBD1 (6 bases). The V end lost 6 bases, the J end lost 7 bases, and 13 bases lay between the germline ends. This CDR3 has 13 residues. The CDR3: CASSRTEFQPQHF. The CDR3 nucleotides are TGTGCCAGCAGCAGGACAGAATTCCAGCCCCAGCATTTT.

To note about this clone: In the same sample, other DNA sequences code for this CDR3. This chain uses TRBV3-1 (or the pseudogene TRBV3-2) with TRBJ2-5; 9 positions match TRBD2. This CDR3 spans 14 amino acids. The V gene end was trimmed by 1 base and the J gene end by 3 bases; junction bases not matched to a gene: 0. Germline V gene data show CDR1 as LGHDT and CDR2 as YNNKEL (reference sequence). This CDR3 reads CASSQGLAEETQYF. CDR3 DNA: TGTGCCAGCAGCCAAGGACTAGCGGAAGAGACCCAGTACTTC.

The chain is built from TRBV5-5 and TRBJ2-4; 7 bases map to TRBD2. This CDR3 contains 15 residues. In germline, CDR1 is SGHKS, CDR2 YYEKEE (reference sequence). V was clipped by 4 bases and J by 2 bases; unmatched bases: 6. The CDR3 sequence: CASSPGRATKNIQYF. CDR3 bases: TGTGCCAGCAGCCCAGGGAGGGCAACCAAAAACATTCAGTACTTC.

The chain combines TRBV5-1 with TRBJ1-1; possibly TRBD1 for D (5 bases). This CDR3 comprises 14 residues. V lost 0 bases and J 7 bases, leaving 13 bases between the germline ends. CDR1 is SGHRS and CDR2 is YFSETQ in the germline V gene. The CDR3 coding sequence is TGCGCCAGCAGCTTGGGGACACGCGGGGATGAAGCTTTCTTT. This sequence encodes CASSLGTRGDEAFF.

The genes are TRBV7-9 and TRBJ2-3; 10 bases are shared with TRBD2. CDR3 length equals 16 residues. The germline CDR1 and CDR2 sequences are SEHNR and FQNEAQ (reference sequence). Trimming removed 4 bases from V and 2 bases from J; junction bases left unmatched: 6. The CDR3 nucleotides are TGTGCCAGCAGCTCGAGCGGGAGGGCCTACACAGATACGCAGTATTTT. As protein: CASSSSGRAYTDTQYF.

V usage is TRBV29-1 and J usage is TRBJ2-5; 10 nucleotides match TRBD1. Trimming removed 6 bases from V and 5 bases from J; junction bases left unmatched: 9. The CDR3 is 14 amino acids. Germline-derived CDR1 and CDR2 are SQVTM and ANQGSEA. CDR3 in amino acids: CSVDRTGGSETQYF. CDR3 DNA sequence: TGCAGCGTAGATCGGACAGGGGGATCCGAGACCCAGTACTTC.

This clone was counted many times. The chain combines TRBV19 with TRBJ1-1, with D possibly matching TRBD1 (5 bases). V lost 6 bases, J lost 2 bases, and 13 bases lay in between. CDR3 length: 14 residues. CDR1 is LNHDA, CDR2 SQIVND, per germline (reference sequence). In DNA, the CDR3 is TGTGCCAGTAGACCCGACAGTATTAACACTGAAGCTTTCTTT. It translates to CASRPDSINTEAFF.

This chain connects TRBV5-6 to TRBJ2-1; 10 nucleotides agree with TRBD2. From germline, CDR1 is SGHDT and CDR2 YYEEEE. The CDR3 sequence is 15 residues long. V lost 4 bases and J lost 7; bases outside the gene matches: 8. This chain's CDR3 is CASSALAGAGNEQFF. For the CDR3, the DNA is TGTGCCAGCAGCGCCCTAGCGGGGGCTGGGAATGAGCAGTTCTTC.

J is TRBJ1-1 and V is TRBV19; maybe TRBD1 (5 bases). The germline V gene has CDR1 LNHDA and CDR2 SQIVND (reference sequence). The CDR3 has 15 amino acids. V lost 6 bases and J 0 bases, leaving 14 bases between the germline ends. The CDR3 nucleotides read TGTGCCAGTAGCTTTAGGTGGGGCCTGAACACTGAAGCTTTCTTT. Translation: CASSFRWGLNTEAFF. Full variable domain (remainder filled in from reference TRBV19 and TRBJ1-1): DGGITQSPKYLFRKEGQNVTLSCEQNLNHDAMYWYRQDPGQGLRLIYYSQIVNDFQKGDIAEGYSVSREKKESFPLTVTSAQKNPTAFYLCASSFRWGLNTEAFFGQGTRLTVV.

The chain links TRBV29-1 to TRBJ1-3, with TRBD1 as a possible D gene (6 bases). Germline V gene data show CDR1 as SQVTM and CDR2 as ANQGSEA. CDR3 length: 13 residues. V lost 6 bases and J lost 2, with 11 bases in between. The CDR3 region has the DNA TGCAGCGTGACCAGGGGACCTGGAAACACCATATATTTT. Translated, it gives CSVTRGPGNTIYF.

This chain links TRBV10-3 with TRBJ2-3, with 8 positions matching TRBD2. The CDR3 totals 15 residues. Trimming at V came to 1 base and at J to 4 bases, leaving 4 bases not matched to a gene. CDR1 and CDR2 from the germline V gene are ENHRY and SYGVKD. The CDR3 loop is CAISEWRGVSDTQYF. The CDR3, as DNA: TGTGCCATCAGTGAGTGGCGGGGGGTGTCAGATACGCAGTATTTT.